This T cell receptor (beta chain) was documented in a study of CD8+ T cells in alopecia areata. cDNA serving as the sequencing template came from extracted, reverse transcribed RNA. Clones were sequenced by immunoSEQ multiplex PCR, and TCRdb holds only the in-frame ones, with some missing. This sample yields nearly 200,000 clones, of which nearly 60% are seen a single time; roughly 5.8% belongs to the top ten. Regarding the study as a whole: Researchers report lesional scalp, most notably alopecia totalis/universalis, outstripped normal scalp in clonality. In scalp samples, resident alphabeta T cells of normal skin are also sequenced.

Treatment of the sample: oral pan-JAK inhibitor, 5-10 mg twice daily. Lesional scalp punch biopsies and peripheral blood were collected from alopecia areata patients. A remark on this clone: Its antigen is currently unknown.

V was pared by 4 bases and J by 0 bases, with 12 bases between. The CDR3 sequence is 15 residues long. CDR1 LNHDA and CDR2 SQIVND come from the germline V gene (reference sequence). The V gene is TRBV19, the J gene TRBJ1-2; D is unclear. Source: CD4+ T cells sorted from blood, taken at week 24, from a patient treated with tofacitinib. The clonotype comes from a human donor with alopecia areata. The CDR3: CASSTPGWANYGYTF. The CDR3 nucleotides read TGTGCCAGTAGTACCCCAGGATGGGCTAACTATGGCTACACCTTC.